This T cell receptor (beta chain) was identified in a study of blood T cell repertoires in COVID-19. Background on the study: The origin of the acute and convalescent COVID-19 samples was the United States, Italy and Spain. From T cells, B-cell-depleted T cells, or PBMCs came the material, which was cDNA or gDNA.

V shed 4 bases, J shed 6 bases, and the junction held 6 bases outside the gene matches. Germline V gene sequence: CDR1 SGHRS, CDR2 YFSETQ. There are 15 residues in the CDR3. How the authors handled the data: Nucleated cell counts were estimated from reference gene primer amplification. The repertoire was sequenced with immunoSEQ multiplex PCR; TCRdb's copy has only in-frame clones and lacks some. Clone size and V and J calls were adopted from that table, with D and trimming inferred from the DNA. Of some 220,000 clones in the sample, 84% were seen once. The clonotype was recovered from a man aged 45-65 years with active or convalescent COVID-19. The chain couples TRBV5-1 to TRBJ2-1; the match to TRBD2 covers 11 bases. Sequencing was performed on peripheral blood. The CDR3 reads CASSRTSGPLNEQFF. In DNA, the CDR3 is TGCGCCAGCAGCCGGACTAGCGGGCCTCTCAATGAGCAGTTCTTC.